Listed below are T cell receptor beta chains from one sample, sequenced in a study of cytomegalovirus exposure and HLA in healthy donors. Sequenced by immunoSEQ multiplex PCR; TCRdb stores in-frame clones only, minus some. The sample carries about 160,000 clones, over 85% recorded once. The source material was PBMCs. These receptors came from a man aged 18-30 years in good health and CMV-seropositive. Each CDR3 is given with its conserved first and last residue. A D gene is named only where the DNA matches it firmly. Only part of the rows carry a size: once, few, many, or a class if the clone is expanded.

v_call: TRBV13; j_call: TRBJ2-2; clone_size: -; d_call: TRBD1; cdr3_aa: CASRQGGNTGELFF; cdr3_nt: TGTGCCAGTAGACAGGGGGGGAACACCGGGGAGCTGTTTTTT
v_call: TRBV25-1; j_call: TRBJ2-7; clone_size: -; d_call: -; cdr3_aa: CASSESSKGREQYF; cdr3_nt: TGTGCCAGCAGTGAATCGAGTAAGGGGCGCGAGCAGTACTTC
v_call: TRBV30; j_call: TRBJ2-5; clone_size: -; d_call: TRBD2; cdr3_aa: CAWSMTSGSTETQYF; cdr3_nt: TGTGCCTGGAGTATGACTAGCGGGAGCACAGAGACCCAGTACTTC
v_call: TRBV27; j_call: TRBJ1-4; clone_size: -; d_call: TRBD1; cdr3_aa: CASSLFGTGGAQTEKLFF; cdr3_nt: TGTGCCAGCAGTTTATTTGGGACAGGGGGCGCACAGACTGAAAAACTGTTTTTT
v_call: TRBV5-6; j_call: TRBJ2-5; clone_size: -; d_call: TRBD1; cdr3_aa: CASSLGQGRETQYF; cdr3_nt: TGTGCCAGCAGCTTAGGACAGGGGAGGGAGACCCAGTACTTC
v_call: TRBV5-1; j_call: TRBJ2-1; clone_size: -; d_call: -; cdr3_aa: CASRSTVPSYNEQFF; cdr3_nt: TGCGCCAGCAGGTCGACAGTTCCCTCCTACAATGAGCAGTTCTTC
v_call: TRBV29-1; j_call: TRBJ2-1; clone_size: -; d_call: TRBD2; cdr3_aa: CSGGTSGYNEQFF; cdr3_nt: TGCAGCGGGGGGACTAGCGGCTACAATGAGCAGTTCTTC
v_call: TRBV27; j_call: TRBJ1-4; clone_size: -; d_call: TRBD1; cdr3_aa: CASSSGQGRSELFF; cdr3_nt: TGTGCCAGCAGTTCGGGACAGGGGCGATCTGAACTGTTTTTT
v_call: TRBV19; j_call: TRBJ2-1; clone_size: -; d_call: -; cdr3_aa: CASSPRDFAPYNEQFF; cdr3_nt: TGTGCCAGTAGTCCCCGCGACTTCGCCCCGTACAATGAGCAGTTCTTC
v_call: TRBV19; j_call: TRBJ2-1; clone_size: -; d_call: -; cdr3_aa: CASSTGIYNEQFF; cdr3_nt: TGTGCCAGTAGTACAGGGATTTACAATGAGCAGTTCTTC
v_call: TRBV27; j_call: TRBJ2-7; clone_size: -; d_call: -; cdr3_aa: CASSQLYSSIHEQYF; cdr3_nt: TGTGCCAGCAGTCAGCTCTATAGTAGCATCCACGAGCAGTACTTC
v_call: TRBV10-2; j_call: TRBJ2-1; clone_size: -; d_call: -; cdr3_aa: CASSESTSNYNEQFF; cdr3_nt: TGCGCCAGCAGTGAGTCCACTAGCAACTACAATGAGCAGTTCTTC
v_call: TRBV11-1; j_call: TRBJ2-7; clone_size: -; d_call: TRBD1; cdr3_aa: CASSRDRVFDEQYF; cdr3_nt: TGTGCCAGCAGCCGAGACAGGGTATTTGACGAGCAGTACTTC
v_call: TRBV6-6; j_call: TRBJ2-7; clone_size: -; d_call: TRBD2; cdr3_aa: CASSYPTLAGGYEQYF; cdr3_nt: TGTGCCAGCAGTTACCCGACTCTAGCGGGGGGCTACGAGCAGTACTTC
v_call: TRBV6-5; j_call: TRBJ1-2; clone_size: -; d_call: -; cdr3_aa: CASRQGRNYGYTF; cdr3_nt: TGTGCCAGCAGACAGGGACGTAACTATGGCTACACCTTC
v_call: TRBV11-3; j_call: TRBJ2-7; clone_size: -; d_call: TRBD2; cdr3_aa: CASSQGLAGDEQYF; cdr3_nt: TGTGCCAGCAGCCAGGGACTAGCGGGAGACGAGCAGTACTTC
v_call: TRBV18; j_call: TRBJ2-7; clone_size: -; d_call: -; cdr3_aa: CASSRSSDREQYF; cdr3_nt: TGTGCCAGCTCACGCTCTAGCGATCGGGAGCAGTACTTC
v_call: TRBV6-1; j_call: TRBJ2-7; clone_size: -; d_call: TRBD1; cdr3_aa: CASSAGQVAYEQYF; cdr3_nt: TGTGCCAGCAGCGCAGGACAGGTGGCCTACGAGCAGTACTTC
v_call: TRBV6-1; j_call: TRBJ2-1; clone_size: -; d_call: TRBD1; cdr3_aa: CASRIRDRGNNEQFF; cdr3_nt: TGTGCCAGCAGGATCCGGGACAGGGGGAACAATGAGCAGTTCTTC
v_call: TRBV7-9; j_call: TRBJ2-7; clone_size: -; d_call: TRBD2; cdr3_aa: CASSTSGKTYEQYF; cdr3_nt: TGTGCCAGCAGTACTAGCGGGAAAACCTACGAGCAGTACTTC
v_call: TRBV7-9; j_call: TRBJ2-7; clone_size: few; d_call: TRBD1; cdr3_aa: CASRGTGAAYEQYF; cdr3_nt: TGTGCCAGCAGGGGGACAGGGGCCGCCTACGAGCAGTACTTC
v_call: TRBV11-3; j_call: TRBJ2-7; clone_size: -; d_call: TRBD1; cdr3_aa: CASRSRDRGYEQYF; cdr3_nt: TGTGCCAGCAGAAGCCGGGACAGGGGCTACGAGCAGTACTTC
v_call: TRBV10-3; j_call: TRBJ2-1; clone_size: -; d_call: -; cdr3_aa: CAISDPKRAKEQFF; cdr3_nt: TGTGCCATCAGTGACCCAAAGAGGGCTAAGGAGCAGTTCTTC
v_call: TRBV5-1; j_call: TRBJ1-3; clone_size: -; d_call: -; cdr3_aa: CASSPGVSANTIYF; cdr3_nt: TGCGCCAGCAGCCCAGGGGTATCCGCAAACACCATATATTTT
v_call: TRBV2; j_call: TRBJ2-2; clone_size: -; d_call: TRBD2; cdr3_aa: CASRELAGGPHGELFF; cdr3_nt: TGTGCCAGCAGGGAACTAGCGGGAGGGCCTCACGGGGAGCTGTTTTTT
v_call: TRBV28; j_call: TRBJ2-1; clone_size: -; d_call: TRBD1; cdr3_aa: CASSTGQGDEQFF; cdr3_nt: TGTGCCAGCAGTACTGGACAGGGCGATGAGCAGTTCTTC
v_call: TRBV5-1; j_call: TRBJ2-7; clone_size: -; d_call: -; cdr3_aa: CASSSSGTGGTSGRKSWAYEQYF; cdr3_nt: TGCGCCAGCAGCTCGTCCGGGACAGGGGGCACTAGCGGGAGGAAGAGTTGGGCCTACGAGCAGTACTTC
v_call: TRBV7-6; j_call: TRBJ2-1; clone_size: -; d_call: TRBD2; cdr3_aa: CASSLQAGGPFNEQFF; cdr3_nt: TGTGCCAGCAGCCTACAAGCGGGAGGGCCCTTCAATGAGCAGTTCTTC
v_call: TRBV12-5; j_call: TRBJ1-2; clone_size: few; d_call: -; cdr3_aa: CASGRGLGDGYTF; cdr3_nt: TGTGCTAGTGGACGGGGACTTGGGGATGGCTACACCTTC
v_call: TRBV10-3; j_call: TRBJ1-2; clone_size: few; d_call: TRBD1; cdr3_aa: CATRQGTNYGYTF; cdr3_nt: TGTGCCACCAGACAGGGGACCAACTATGGCTACACCTTC
v_call: TRBV6-1; j_call: TRBJ1-1; clone_size: few; d_call: TRBD1; cdr3_aa: CASSGTGFTEAFF; cdr3_nt: TGTGCCAGCAGTGGGACAGGGTTCACTGAAGCTTTCTTT
v_call: TRBV27; j_call: TRBJ1-2; clone_size: -; d_call: -; cdr3_aa: CASSPAGNYGYTF; cdr3_nt: TGTGCCAGCAGTCCGGCAGGGAACTATGGCTACACCTTC
v_call: TRBV10-3; j_call: TRBJ1-2; clone_size: -; d_call: TRBD1; cdr3_aa: CAISESHWTGTVSDGYTF; cdr3_nt: TGTGCCATCAGTGAGTCTCATTGGACAGGGACGGTTAGCGATGGCTACACCTTC
v_call: TRBV19; j_call: TRBJ1-5; clone_size: -; d_call: -; cdr3_aa: CASSMTRTQNQPQHF; cdr3_nt: TGTGCCAGTAGTATGACCCGGACACAGAATCAGCCCCAGCATTTT
v_call: TRBV7-9; j_call: TRBJ1-5; clone_size: once; d_call: TRBD1; cdr3_aa: CASSLGPGQGNQPQHF; cdr3_nt: TGTGCCAGCAGCTTAGGACCGGGACAGGGCAATCAGCCCCAGCATTTT
v_call: TRBV4-2; j_call: TRBJ2-1; clone_size: -; d_call: TRBD2; cdr3_aa: CASSRTSGRSDEQFF; cdr3_nt: TGTGCCAGCAGCCGCACTAGCGGGAGAAGCGATGAGCAGTTCTTC
v_call: TRBV28; j_call: TRBJ1-1; clone_size: -; d_call: -; cdr3_aa: CASSPQAYTEAFF; cdr3_nt: TGTGCCAGCAGTCCCCAGGCCTACACTGAAGCTTTCTTT
v_call: TRBV25-1; j_call: TRBJ2-3; clone_size: -; d_call: -; cdr3_aa: CASSVTGTDTQYF; cdr3_nt: TGTGCCAGCAGTGTCACAGGCACAGATACGCAGTATTTT
v_call: TRBV19; j_call: TRBJ2-1; clone_size: -; d_call: TRBD1; cdr3_aa: CASSRTGLYNEQFF; cdr3_nt: TGTGCCAGTAGCCGGACAGGTCTATACAATGAGCAGTTCTTC
v_call: TRBV9; j_call: TRBJ2-3; clone_size: -; d_call: TRBD1; cdr3_aa: CASTRQGADTQYF; cdr3_nt: TGTGCCAGCACCCGACAGGGTGCGGATACGCAGTATTTT
v_call: TRBV5-4; j_call: TRBJ1-3; clone_size: -; d_call: TRBD1; cdr3_aa: CASSGDRVGNTIYF; cdr3_nt: TGTGCCAGCAGCGGGGACAGGGTTGGAAACACCATATATTTT
v_call: TRBV27; j_call: TRBJ2-3; clone_size: -; d_call: TRBD2; cdr3_aa: CASSLLAGGSASTDTQYF; cdr3_nt: TGTGCCAGCAGTTTGTTAGCGGGAGGGTCCGCTAGCACAGATACGCAGTATTTT
v_call: TRBV29-1; j_call: TRBJ2-2; clone_size: -; d_call: -; cdr3_aa: CSVDVLNTGELFF; cdr3_nt: TGCAGCGTTGATGTTCTGAACACCGGGGAGCTGTTTTTT
v_call: TRBV28; j_call: TRBJ2-1; clone_size: -; d_call: -; cdr3_aa: CASSRVLYNEQFF; cdr3_nt: TGTGCCAGCAGCCGAGTCCTATACAATGAGCAGTTCTTC
v_call: TRBV7-6; j_call: TRBJ1-2; clone_size: -; d_call: -; cdr3_aa: CASSLGQFYGYTF; cdr3_nt: TGTGCCAGCAGCTTAGGACAGTTTTATGGCTACACCTTC
v_call: TRBV9; j_call: TRBJ2-1; clone_size: -; d_call: TRBD1; cdr3_aa: CASSVAWDRGYNEQFF; cdr3_nt: TGTGCCAGCAGCGTAGCTTGGGACAGGGGATACAATGAGCAGTTCTTC
v_call: TRBV27; j_call: TRBJ2-4; clone_size: -; d_call: -; cdr3_aa: CASSLKGTGNIQYF; cdr3_nt: TGTGCCAGCAGTTTAAAGGGTACAGGAAACATTCAGTACTTC
v_call: TRBV13; j_call: TRBJ1-2; clone_size: -; d_call: TRBD1; cdr3_aa: CASSLETGGRGYGYTF; cdr3_nt: TGTGCCAGCAGCTTAGAGACAGGGGGAAGAGGCTATGGCTACACCTTC
v_call: TRBV11-2; j_call: TRBJ2-1; clone_size: -; d_call: -; cdr3_aa: CASSPTPSSYNEQFF; cdr3_nt: TGTGCCAGCTCTCCGACACCCAGCTCCTACAATGAGCAGTTCTTC
v_call: TRBV5-4; j_call: TRBJ2-1; clone_size: -; d_call: TRBD1; cdr3_aa: CASSLARTGIYNEQFF; cdr3_nt: TGTGCCAGCAGCTTGGCCAGGACAGGGATCTACAATGAGCAGTTCTTC
v_call: TRBV7-8; j_call: TRBJ1-3; clone_size: -; d_call: -; cdr3_aa: CASSWADRTGNTIYF; cdr3_nt: TGTGCCAGCAGCTGGGCCGACCGGACTGGAAACACCATATATTTT
v_call: TRBV2; j_call: TRBJ2-1; clone_size: -; d_call: -; cdr3_aa: CASSPGTSRPFSYNEQFF; cdr3_nt: TGTGCCAGCAGTCCCGGGACATCTCGACCTTTCTCCTACAATGAGCAGTTCTTC
v_call: TRBV7-9; j_call: TRBJ2-1; clone_size: -; d_call: -; cdr3_aa: CASSLAPGRSPIF; cdr3_nt: TGTGCCAGCAGCTTAGCGCCGGGGAGGTCCCCGATCTTC
v_call: TRBV28; j_call: TRBJ1-2; clone_size: -; d_call: TRBD1; cdr3_aa: CASSSGTGWTYGYTF; cdr3_nt: TGTGCCAGCAGTTCCGGGACAGGGTGGACCTATGGCTACACCTTC
v_call: TRBV6-5; j_call: TRBJ2-7; clone_size: -; d_call: -; cdr3_aa: CASSYSSFGGYEQYF; cdr3_nt: TGTGCCAGCAGTTATTCCTCTTTCGGGGGTTACGAGCAGTACTTC